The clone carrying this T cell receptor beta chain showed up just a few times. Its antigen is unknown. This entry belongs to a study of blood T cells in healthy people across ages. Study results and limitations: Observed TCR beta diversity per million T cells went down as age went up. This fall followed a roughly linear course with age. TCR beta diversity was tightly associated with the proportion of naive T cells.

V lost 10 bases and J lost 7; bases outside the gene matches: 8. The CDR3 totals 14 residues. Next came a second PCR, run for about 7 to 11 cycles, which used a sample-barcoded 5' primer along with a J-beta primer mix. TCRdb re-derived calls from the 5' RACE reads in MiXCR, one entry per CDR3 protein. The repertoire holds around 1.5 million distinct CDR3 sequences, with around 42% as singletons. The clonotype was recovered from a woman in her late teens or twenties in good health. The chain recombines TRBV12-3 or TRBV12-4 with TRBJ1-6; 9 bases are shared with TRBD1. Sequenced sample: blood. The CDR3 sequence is CATEPGQGNSPLHF. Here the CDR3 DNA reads TGTGCCACCGAACCGGGACAGGGCAATTCACCCCTCCACTTT.